Below, 2 T cell receptor beta chains from the same sample are listed, as sequenced in a study of T cells in Graves' hyperthyroidism and ophthalmopathy. Authors of the study amplified TCR beta CDR3 regions from RNA transcripts. The study used the HTBI primer set for a first-round RT-PCR of the TCR CDR3. TCRdb processed the multiplex PCR reads anew with MiXCR; each CDR3 protein has one entry. Of 700,000 to 950,000 distinct CDR3 sequences listed, roughly 32% were seen once; the top ten hold around 31%. The sequenced material came from blood. These receptors all stem from a woman in her thirties or forties with Graves' hyperthyroidism.

This chain uses TRBV19 with TRBJ1-1; D possibly corresponds to TRBD1 (5 bases). The CDR3 loop spans 18 amino acids. Germline CDR1 and CDR2: LNHDA and SQIVND (reference sequence). Trimming took off 1 base at V and 8 bases at J, with 26 bases between the two ends. CDR3 loop: CASSIAHRRLAMGVEAFF. The CDR3, as DNA: TGTGCCAGTAGTATAGCCCACAGGAGATTGGCCATGGGAGTGGAAGCTTTCTTT. Full variable domain (outside the CDR3, taken from reference TRBV19 and TRBJ1-1): DGGITQSPKYLFRKEGQNVTLSCEQNLNHDAMYWYRQDPGQGLRLIYYSQIVNDFQKGDIAEGYSVSREKKESFPLTVTSAQKNPTAFYLCASSIAHRRLAMGVEAFFGQGTRLTVV.

This clonotype was found many times. This sequence joins TRBV12-3 or TRBV12-4 and TRBJ1-6, with 8 bases matching TRBD1. V lost 5 bases, J lost 7 bases, and 7 bases stayed unmatched. The CDR3 extends over 15 amino acids. The chain's CDR3 is CASSLRRQGNSPLHF. DNA of the CDR3: TGTGCCAGCAGTCTGCGGCGACAGGGGAATTCACCCCTCCACTTT.